The entry below gives a single TCR beta chain sequence along with its context. TCRdb processed the 5' RACE reads again and assigns one entry to each CDR3 protein, with no DNA. The sample totals 350,000 to 550,000 distinct CDR3 sequences. This record belongs to a study of monozygotic twins with inflammatory bowel disease. This CDR3 has 17 amino acids. Germline CDR1 DFQATT, CDR2 SNEGSKA (reference sequence). This TCR was sampled from a human donor with ulcerative colitis or Crohn's disease, or a healthy co-twin of an affected twin (not recorded which). Sequenced: blood. V usage is TRBV20-1 and J usage is TRBJ1-1; TCRdb's D call of TRBD1 is untestable without DNA. The CDR3 sequence is CSARDPSRGEGNTEAFF.